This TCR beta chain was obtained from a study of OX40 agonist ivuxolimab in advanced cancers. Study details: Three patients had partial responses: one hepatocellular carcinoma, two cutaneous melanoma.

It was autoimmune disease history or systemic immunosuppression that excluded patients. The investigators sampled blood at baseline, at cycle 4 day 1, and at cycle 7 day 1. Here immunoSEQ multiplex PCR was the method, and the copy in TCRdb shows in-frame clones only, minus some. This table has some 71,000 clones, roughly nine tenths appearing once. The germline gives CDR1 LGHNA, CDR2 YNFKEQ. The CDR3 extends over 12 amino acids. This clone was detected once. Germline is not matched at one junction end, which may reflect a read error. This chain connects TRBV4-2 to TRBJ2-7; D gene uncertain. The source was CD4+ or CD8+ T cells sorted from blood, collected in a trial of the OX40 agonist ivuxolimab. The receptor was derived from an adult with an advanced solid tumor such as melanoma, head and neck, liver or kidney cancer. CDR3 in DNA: TGTGCCAGCAGCTTTGAGTCCTCCGAGCAGTACTTC. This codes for CASSFESSEQYF.